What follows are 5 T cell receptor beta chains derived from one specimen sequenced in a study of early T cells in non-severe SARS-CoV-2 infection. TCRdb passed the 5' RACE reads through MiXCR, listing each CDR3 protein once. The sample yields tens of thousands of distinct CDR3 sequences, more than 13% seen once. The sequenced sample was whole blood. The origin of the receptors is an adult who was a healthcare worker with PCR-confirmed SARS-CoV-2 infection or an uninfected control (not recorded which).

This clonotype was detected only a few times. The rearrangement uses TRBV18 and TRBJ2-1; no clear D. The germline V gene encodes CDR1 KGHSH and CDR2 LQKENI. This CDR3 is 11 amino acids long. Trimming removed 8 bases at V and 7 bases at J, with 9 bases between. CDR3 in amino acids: CASLLLNEQFF. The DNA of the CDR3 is TGTGCCAGCCTCTTATTGAATGAGCAGTTCTTC.

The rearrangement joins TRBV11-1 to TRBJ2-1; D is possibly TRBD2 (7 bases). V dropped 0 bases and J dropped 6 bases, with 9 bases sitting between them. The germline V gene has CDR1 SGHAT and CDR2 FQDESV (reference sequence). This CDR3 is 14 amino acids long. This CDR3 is CASSLAGGLNEQFF. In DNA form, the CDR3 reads TGTGCCAGCAGCTTAGCGGGGGGGCTCAATGAGCAGTTCTTC.

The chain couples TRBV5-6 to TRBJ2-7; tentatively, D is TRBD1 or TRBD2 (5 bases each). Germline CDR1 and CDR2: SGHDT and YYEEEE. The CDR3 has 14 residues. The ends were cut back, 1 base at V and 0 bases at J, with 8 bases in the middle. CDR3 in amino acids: CASSLKGSSYEQYF. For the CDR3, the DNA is TGTGCCAGCAGCTTGAAGGGGAGCTCCTACGAGCAGTACTTC.

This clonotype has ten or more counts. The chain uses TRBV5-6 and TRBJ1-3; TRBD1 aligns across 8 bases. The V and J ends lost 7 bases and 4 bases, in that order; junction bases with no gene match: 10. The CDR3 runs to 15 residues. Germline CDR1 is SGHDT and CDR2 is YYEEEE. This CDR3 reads CASRDFRDRGNTIYF. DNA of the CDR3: TGTGCCAGCCGTGATTTCCGGGACAGGGGAAACACCATATATTTT.

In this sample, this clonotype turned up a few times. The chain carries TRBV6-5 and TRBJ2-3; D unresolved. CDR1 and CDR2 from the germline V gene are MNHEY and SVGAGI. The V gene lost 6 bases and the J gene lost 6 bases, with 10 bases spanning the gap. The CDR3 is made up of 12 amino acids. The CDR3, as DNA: TGTGCCAGCAGAGACGTGTGGGATACGCAGTATTTT. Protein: CASRDVWDTQYF.